This T cell receptor (beta chain) is drawn from a study of OX40 agonist ivuxolimab in advanced cancers. The wider study: Patients receiving dose escalation had hepatocellular carcinoma, melanoma, renal cell or head and neck cancer.

Sequencing was performed with immunoSEQ multiplex PCR; in TCRdb, only in-frame clones are kept and a portion is missing. The table shows 65,000 to 75,000 clones, with approximately 85% occurring only once. The CDR3 consists of 13 residues. V was cut by 4 bases and J by 7 bases, with 11 bases left in between. Germline lookup yields CDR1 LNHDA and CDR2 SQIVND (reference sequence). This material consisted of CD4+ or CD8+ T cells sorted from blood, taken in a trial of the OX40 agonist ivuxolimab. The sequence derives from an adult with an advanced solid tumor such as melanoma, head and neck, liver or kidney cancer. The chain links TRBV19 to TRBJ2-1; D is uncertain. As DNA, the CDR3 is TGTGCCAGTAGTACGGATCTTCGGAATGAGCAGTTCTTC. Translated: CASSTDLRNEQFF.